A selection of T cell receptor beta chains follows, all from one sample in a study of cytomegalovirus exposure and HLA in healthy donors. Data came from immunoSEQ multiplex PCR; TCRdb stores just in-frame clones and leaves some out. Here the sample spans 160,000 or so clones, roughly four fifths being singletons. Input material: PBMCs. These receptors were obtained from a woman aged 40 to 50 in good health and CMV-seronegative. Both conserved end residues are part of each CDR3. D genes are given only for firm matches. Rows give clone size only sometimes, using once, few, many, or a class for an expanded clone.

v_gene: TRBV30
d_gene: TRBD2
j_gene: TRBJ2-4
abundance: -
CDR3aa: CAWSSRAGVGNIQYF
CDR3nt: TGTGCCTGGAGTTCCCGAGCGGGAGTCGGAAACATTCAGTACTTC

v_gene: TRBV4-2
d_gene: TRBD1
j_gene: TRBJ2-4
abundance: -
CDR3aa: CASSPRITRDRDNIQYF
CDR3nt: TGTGCCAGCAGCCCCCGCATAACCCGGGACAGGGACAACATTCAGTACTTC

v_gene: TRBV15
d_gene: -
j_gene: TRBJ2-2
abundance: once
CDR3aa: CATSEGLPTGELFF
CDR3nt: TGTGCCACCAGCGAGGGACTTCCCACCGGGGAGCTGTTTTTT

v_gene: TRBV7-3
d_gene: TRBD1
j_gene: TRBJ1-2
abundance: -
CDR3aa: CASSLEQGRSGYTF
CDR3nt: TGTGCCAGCAGCTTAGAACAGGGGAGAAGCGGCTACACCTTC

v_gene: TRBV9
d_gene: TRBD2
j_gene: TRBJ2-1
abundance: -
CDR3aa: CASSDSSGRAGEQFF
CDR3nt: TGTGCCAGCAGCGACTCTAGCGGGAGGGCCGGTGAGCAGTTCTTC

v_gene: TRBV9
d_gene: TRBD1
j_gene: TRBJ2-4
abundance: -
CDR3aa: CASSVGPGQGQNIQYF
CDR3nt: TGTGCCAGCAGCGTAGGACCGGGACAGGGTCAAAACATTCAGTACTTC

v_gene: TRBV27
d_gene: -
j_gene: TRBJ1-1
abundance: -
CDR3aa: CASSLQDKNTEAFF
CDR3nt: TGTGCCAGCAGTTTACAGGATAAGAACACTGAAGCTTTCTTT

v_gene: TRBV6-5
d_gene: TRBD1
j_gene: TRBJ1-2
abundance: -
CDR3aa: CASSSGQGAPSYGYTF
CDR3nt: TGTGCCAGCAGTTCGGGACAGGGGGCCCCTTCCTATGGCTACACCTTC

v_gene: TRBV19
d_gene: TRBD1
j_gene: TRBJ1-5
abundance: -
CDR3aa: CASSPGDRGFFRNQPQHF
CDR3nt: TGTGCCAGTAGTCCGGGGGACAGGGGATTTTTTCGTAATCAGCCCCAGCATTTT

v_gene: TRBV30
d_gene: TRBD2
j_gene: TRBJ2-7
abundance: -
CDR3aa: CAWSHPELAGTYEQYF
CDR3nt: TGTGCCTGGAGTCACCCGGAACTAGCGGGAACCTACGAGCAGTACTTC

v_gene: TRBV7-9
d_gene: -
j_gene: TRBJ2-7
abundance: -
CDR3aa: CASSPIDASATYEQYF
CDR3nt: TGTGCCAGCAGCCCGATTGACGCTAGCGCTACCTACGAGCAGTACTTC

v_gene: TRBV6-1
d_gene: -
j_gene: TRBJ2-1
abundance: -
CDR3aa: CASSEAQAGGIFREQFF
CDR3nt: TGTGCCAGCAGTGAAGCGCAGGCAGGGGGGATTTTCCGTGAGCAGTTCTTC

v_gene: TRBV28
d_gene: -
j_gene: TRBJ1-1
abundance: -
CDR3aa: CASSPPGVNTEAFF
CDR3nt: TGTGCCAGCAGCCCCCCGGGAGTCAACACTGAAGCTTTCTTT

v_gene: TRBV6-1
d_gene: -
j_gene: TRBJ1-4
abundance: -
CDR3aa: CASRLGGGDEKLFF
CDR3nt: TGTGCCAGCAGGTTGGGAGGTGGGGACGAAAAACTGTTTTTT

v_gene: TRBV18
d_gene: -
j_gene: TRBJ1-2
abundance: -
CDR3aa: CASSPDSYGYTF
CDR3nt: TGTGCCAGCTCCCCGGACAGTTATGGCTACACCTTC

v_gene: TRBV27
d_gene: -
j_gene: TRBJ1-5
abundance: -
CDR3aa: CASSLGGRGYGQPQHF
CDR3nt: TGTGCCAGCAGTTTAGGAGGGAGGGGATACGGTCAGCCCCAGCATTTT

v_gene: TRBV30
d_gene: TRBD2
j_gene: TRBJ2-1
abundance: -
CDR3aa: CAWNSGRAPNNEQFF
CDR3nt: TGTGCCTGGAACTCTGGGAGGGCCCCGAACAATGAGCAGTTCTTC

v_gene: TRBV7-9
d_gene: TRBD1
j_gene: TRBJ1-5
abundance: -
CDR3aa: CASSDRVEQPQHF
CDR3nt: TGTGCCAGCAGCGACAGGGTAGAACAGCCCCAGCATTTT

v_gene: TRBV2
d_gene: -
j_gene: TRBJ2-1
abundance: few
CDR3aa: CASSRRAAYNEQFF
CDR3nt: TGTGCCAGCAGTCGGAGGGCTGCCTACAATGAGCAGTTCTTC

v_gene: TRBV5-1
d_gene: TRBD2
j_gene: TRBJ2-7
abundance: -
CDR3aa: CASSTGTSSSDEQYF
CDR3nt: TGCGCCAGCAGCACCGGGACTAGCTCCTCGGACGAGCAGTACTTC

v_gene: TRBV5-6
d_gene: -
j_gene: TRBJ2-5
abundance: -
CDR3aa: CASSLAQQETQYF
CDR3nt: TGTGCCAGCAGCTTGGCCCAACAAGAGACCCAGTACTTC

v_gene: TRBV11-3
d_gene: TRBD1
j_gene: TRBJ2-5
abundance: -
CDR3aa: CASSSGQGETQYF
CDR3nt: TGTGCCAGCAGCTCTGGACAGGGAGAGACCCAGTACTTC

v_gene: TRBV7-2
d_gene: TRBD1
j_gene: TRBJ1-2
abundance: -
CDR3aa: CASSLGKTGHNYGYTF
CDR3nt: TGTGCCAGCAGCTTAGGGAAGACAGGGCATAACTATGGCTACACCTTC

v_gene: TRBV7-6
d_gene: TRBD1
j_gene: TRBJ2-5
abundance: -
CDR3aa: CASSSTGHGETQYF
CDR3nt: TGTGCCAGCAGCTCGACAGGGCACGGGGAGACCCAGTACTTC

v_gene: TRBV7-9
d_gene: -
j_gene: TRBJ1-2
abundance: few
CDR3aa: CASSLEGPGGNYGYTF
CDR3nt: TGTGCCAGCAGCTTAGAGGGGCCGGGGGGAAACTATGGCTACACCTTC

v_gene: TRBV11-2
d_gene: -
j_gene: TRBJ2-5
abundance: -
CDR3aa: CASSLDLQETQYF
CDR3nt: TGTGCCAGCAGCTTAGATCTCCAAGAGACCCAGTACTTC

v_gene: TRBV6-1
d_gene: TRBD2
j_gene: TRBJ2-7
abundance: -
CDR3aa: CASRATAAGGNEQYF
CDR3nt: TGTGCCAGCAGGGCCACGGCGGCGGGGGGCAACGAGCAGTACTTC

v_gene: TRBV6-7
d_gene: TRBD1
j_gene: TRBJ1-1
abundance: -
CDR3aa: CASSSPGTGGGSTEAFF
CDR3nt: TGTGCCAGCAGTTCCCCCGGGACAGGGGGAGGTAGCACTGAAGCTTTCTTT

v_gene: TRBV19
d_gene: -
j_gene: TRBJ1-5
abundance: -
CDR3aa: CASTVGGTGQPQHF
CDR3nt: TGTGCCAGCACTGTGGGAGGGACGGGTCAGCCCCAGCATTTT

v_gene: TRBV29-1
d_gene: TRBD1
j_gene: TRBJ2-7
abundance: once
CDR3aa: CSVVAGQGPYEQYF
CDR3nt: TGCAGCGTTGTGGCGGGACAGGGCCCCTACGAGCAGTACTTC

v_gene: TRBV5-1
d_gene: -
j_gene: TRBJ2-3
abundance: -
CDR3aa: CASSLDRSTDTQYF
CDR3nt: TGCGCCAGCAGCCTCGACAGAAGCACAGATACGCAGTATTTT

v_gene: TRBV11-2
d_gene: -
j_gene: TRBJ2-7
abundance: -
CDR3aa: CASSLGSYEQYF
CDR3nt: TGTGCCAGCAGCCTAGGTTCTTACGAGCAGTACTTC

v_gene: TRBV18
d_gene: -
j_gene: TRBJ2-3
abundance: -
CDR3aa: CASSPSGDFLTSTDTQYF
CDR3nt: TGTGCCAGCTCACCAAGCGGCGACTTCTTAACTAGCACAGATACGCAGTATTTT

v_gene: TRBV10-3
d_gene: TRBD1
j_gene: TRBJ2-1
abundance: -
CDR3aa: CAISDRQGYNEQFF
CDR3nt: TGTGCCATCAGTGACAGACAGGGTTACAATGAGCAGTTCTTC

v_gene: TRBV28
d_gene: TRBD1
j_gene: TRBJ1-5
abundance: -
CDR3aa: CASSSQGAGNQPQHF
CDR3nt: TGTGCCAGCAGTTCCCAGGGGGCAGGCAATCAGCCCCAGCATTTT

v_gene: TRBV5-1
d_gene: -
j_gene: TRBJ2-7
abundance: -
CDR3aa: CASSLEAYYEQYF
CDR3nt: TGCGCCAGCAGCTTGGAAGCCTACTACGAGCAGTACTTC

v_gene: TRBV14
d_gene: TRBD1
j_gene: TRBJ1-2
abundance: -
CDR3aa: CASSQADRADNYGYTF
CDR3nt: TGTGCCAGCAGCCAAGCAGACAGGGCAGACAACTATGGCTACACCTTC